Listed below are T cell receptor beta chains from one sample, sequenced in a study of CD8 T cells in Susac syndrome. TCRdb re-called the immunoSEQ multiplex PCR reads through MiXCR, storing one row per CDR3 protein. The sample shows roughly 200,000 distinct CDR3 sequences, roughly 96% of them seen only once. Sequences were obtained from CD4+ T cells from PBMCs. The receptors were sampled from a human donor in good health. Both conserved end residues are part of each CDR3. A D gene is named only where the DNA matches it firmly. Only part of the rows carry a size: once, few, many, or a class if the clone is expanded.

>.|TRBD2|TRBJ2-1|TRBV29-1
CSVGPAGGDEQFF
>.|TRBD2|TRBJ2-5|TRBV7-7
CASSLVGTERGQYF
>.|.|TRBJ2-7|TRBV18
CASSPATYEQYF
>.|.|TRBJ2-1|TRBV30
CAWSVTNEQFF
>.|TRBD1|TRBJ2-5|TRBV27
CASGDYRGSSETQYF
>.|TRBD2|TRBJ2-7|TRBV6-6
CASTSGDYSYEQYF
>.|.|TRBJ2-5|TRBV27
CASSTQYQETQYF
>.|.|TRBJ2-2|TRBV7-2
CASSYGRDGELFF
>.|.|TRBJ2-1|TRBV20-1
CSARVVASYNEQFF
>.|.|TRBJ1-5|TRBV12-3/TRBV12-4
CASSFITGGSNQPQHF
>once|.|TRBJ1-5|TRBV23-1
CASTWGQQPQHF
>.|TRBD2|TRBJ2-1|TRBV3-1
CASSHLRGSSSYNEQFF
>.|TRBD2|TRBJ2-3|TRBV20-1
CSATTWTSGYVTDTQYF
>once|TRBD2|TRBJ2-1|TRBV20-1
CSARDPTSGVYNEQFF
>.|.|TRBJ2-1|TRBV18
CASSDQSSAWNEQFF
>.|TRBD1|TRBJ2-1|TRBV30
CAWNRQGGYNEQFF
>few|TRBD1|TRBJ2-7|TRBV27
CASSLGQGPYEQYF
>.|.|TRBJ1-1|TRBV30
CAWSVSNTEAFF
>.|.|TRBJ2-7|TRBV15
CATSIRMGRSYEQYF
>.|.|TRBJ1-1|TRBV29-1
CSVQGGSTEAFF
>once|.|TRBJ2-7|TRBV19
CASRDTPGDEQYF
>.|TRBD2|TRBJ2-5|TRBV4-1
CASSQDPILAGAGETQYF
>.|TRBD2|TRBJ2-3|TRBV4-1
CASSRTGTSSSDTQYF
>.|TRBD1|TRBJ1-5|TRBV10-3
CAIRADRVAGQPQHF
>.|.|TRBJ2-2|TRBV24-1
CATENTGELFF
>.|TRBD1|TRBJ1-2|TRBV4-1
CASSPTLGQTYGYTF
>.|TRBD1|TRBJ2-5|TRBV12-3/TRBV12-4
CASIYGQGGRAETQYF
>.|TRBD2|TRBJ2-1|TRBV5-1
CASSLAQREPYNEQFF
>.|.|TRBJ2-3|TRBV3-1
CASSQGRGADTQYF
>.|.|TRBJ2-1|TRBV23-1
CASRSQGRPYNEQFF
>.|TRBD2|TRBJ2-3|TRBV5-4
CASSTYGGTATDTQYF
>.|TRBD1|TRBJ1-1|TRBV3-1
CASRMGGGATWNTEAFF
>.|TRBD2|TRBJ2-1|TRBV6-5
CASSRRDYSYNEQFF
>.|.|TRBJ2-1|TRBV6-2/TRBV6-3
CASKDRISYNEQFF
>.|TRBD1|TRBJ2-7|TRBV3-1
CASSQPGQTYEQYF
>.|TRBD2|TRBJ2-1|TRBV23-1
CASSQTSGGNEQFF
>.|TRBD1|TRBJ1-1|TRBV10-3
CAISEGRGPFNTEAFF
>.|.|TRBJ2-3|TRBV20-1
CSASLLNTDTQYF
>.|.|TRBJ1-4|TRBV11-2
CASSFRNEKLFF
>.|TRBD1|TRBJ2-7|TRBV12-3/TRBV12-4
CASSSGQGPPYEQYF
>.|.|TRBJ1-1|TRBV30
CAQGDGNTEAFF
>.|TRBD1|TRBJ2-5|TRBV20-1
CSATLRGQGQETQYF
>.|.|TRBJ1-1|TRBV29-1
CSVDRTLNTEAFF
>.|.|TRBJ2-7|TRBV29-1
CSVEEADYEQYF
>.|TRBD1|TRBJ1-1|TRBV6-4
CASSDSAGGTEAFF
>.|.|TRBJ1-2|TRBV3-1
CASSQAPQVNYGYTF
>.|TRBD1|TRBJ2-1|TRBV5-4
CASSLRTGRLYGEQFF
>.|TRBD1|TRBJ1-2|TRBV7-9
CASSPGTVRGYTF
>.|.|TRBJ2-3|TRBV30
CAWSVQTDTQYF